This T cell receptor (beta chain) was observed in a study of cytomegalovirus exposure and HLA in healthy donors. Study background: Among 398 genotyped donors, roughly 80% fell in the Caucasian-associated ancestry cluster.

Concerning this clone: Antigen unknown.

Amplification used 60 Vbeta primers and 13 Jbeta primers. TCRdb's table, derived via immunoSEQ multiplex PCR, lists solely in-frame clones and lacks some. There are about 53,000 clones in the sample, with over 2% held by the top ten. Per the germline V gene, CDR1 is MNHNS and CDR2 is SASEGT. V lost 2 bases, J lost 12 bases, and 8 bases stayed unmatched. This CDR3 spans 13 amino acids. Findings and caveats of the study: The authors enumerated 164 TCR beta chains as linked to cytomegalovirus.

This sequence was found in a woman under 30 in good health and CMV-seronegative. V usage is TRBV6-1 and J usage is TRBJ1-2, with TRBD1 matching 8 bases. Specimen: PBMCs. The CDR3 reads CASSETGGRGHTF. The CDR3 coding sequence is TGTGCCAGCAGTGAAACAGGGGGAAGGGGCCACACCTTC.